This T cell receptor (beta chain) was sequenced for a study of blood T cell repertoires in COVID-19. Study-wide background: The United States, Italy and Spain provided the acute and convalescent COVID-19 samples. T cells, B-cell-depleted T cells, or PBMCs supplied cDNA or gDNA.

Seattle participants joined during active infection and were tracked over time. Trimming cost V 5 bases and J 5 bases, with 14 bases left between them. Looked up from germline, CDR1 is MNHEY and CDR2 is SMNVEV (reference sequence). CDR3 length: 14 residues. Original handling: Estimation of nucleated cell counts was performed using reference gene primer amplification. The assay was immunoSEQ multiplex PCR, and TCRdb's table has in-frame clones only and misses some. V, J and clone size were drawn from that table, and D and trimming were deduced from the DNA. The repertoire holds about 200,000 clones, about 88% seen once, with roughly a sixth in the top ten.

This chain joins TRBV27 and TRBJ2-3, with D maybe TRBD2 (6 bases). The clonotype was recovered from a man aged 45 to 65 with COVID-19, enrolled during active disease. The specimen was peripheral blood. The CDR3 region is CASSPRGSGDTQYF. The DNA of the CDR3 is TGTGCCAGCAGTCCCCGGGGTAGCGGAGATACGCAGTATTTT.